These 29 T cell receptor beta chains originate from one sample sequenced in a study of control samples from healthy donors and cancer patients. Method: immunoSEQ multiplex PCR; TCRdb's copy keeps in-frame clones and lacks some. The sample consists of 150,000 to 200,000 clones, 70% to 90% of them appearing once. The sequenced material came from blood. Every receptor here comes from a young man in good health.

V usage is TRBV5-1 and J usage is TRBJ2-3; TRBD1 agrees at 9 bases. Trimming cost V 2 bases and J 1 base; bases outside gene matches: 8. Germline V gene data show CDR1 as SGHRS and CDR2 as YFSETQ. The CDR3 length is 17 residues. CDR3 loop: CASSLPGQGGGTDTQYF. CDR3 nucleotides: TGCGCCAGCAGCTTACCGGGACAGGGAGGAGGCACAGATACGCAGTATTTT.

V gene TRBV6-1 combines with J gene TRBJ1-1; D not resolved. V gave up 1 base and J gave up 8 bases, with 11 bases separating them. Germline V gene data show CDR1 as MNHNS and CDR2 as SASEGT. CDR3 length equals 13 residues. For the CDR3, the DNA is TGTGCCAGCAGTGAAGTACTACGAGGGGAAGCTTTCTTT. Translation gives CASSEVLRGEAFF.

In this sample, this clone turned up a few times. This chain links TRBV13 with TRBJ1-2, with a weak D call TRBD1 (6 bases). The germline V and J ends were trimmed by 3 bases and 5 bases, with 13 bases remaining between them. CDR3 size: 14 residues. CDR1 PRHDT and CDR2 FYEKMQ come from the germline V gene (reference sequence). The CDR3 reads CASSFRGAPYGYTF. The CDR3, as DNA: TGTGCCAGCAGCTTCAGGGGTGCCCCTTATGGCTACACCTTC.

In this sample, this clone turned up a few times. CDR3 DNA: TGTGCCAGCAGTTACCCGGGGGGCACAGATACGCAGTATTTT. Translating it yields CASSYPGGTDTQYF. The gene calls are TRBV27 and TRBJ2-3; weak D call: TRBD2 (6 bases). Deletions cut 4 bases from V and 1 base from J, with 9 bases between. CDR1 and CDR2 (germline): MNHEY, SMNVEV (reference sequence). This CDR3 has 14 amino acids.

The genes are TRBV7-3 and TRBJ1-1; D is undetermined. V lost 4 bases and J 0 bases, leaving 6 bases between the germline ends. The CDR3 has 13 residues. Germline values: CDR1 SGHTA, CDR2 FQGTGA. The CDR3 sequence is CASSSGMNTEAFF. The CDR3 DNA reads TGTGCCAGCAGCTCAGGAATGAACACTGAAGCTTTCTTT.

V is TRBV5-1 and J is TRBJ1-3; 9 nucleotides match TRBD1. CDR1 is SGHRS, CDR2 YFSETQ, per germline. This CDR3 is built from 15 residues. V lost 5 bases and J lost 3; bases outside the gene matches: 6. This CDR3 reads CASSMDRGHGNTIYF. CDR3 DNA: TGCGCCAGCAGTATGGACAGGGGACATGGAAACACCATATATTTT.

V usage is TRBV4-2 and J usage is TRBJ1-3; D is unresolved. The V end lost 0 bases, the J end lost 1 base, and 7 bases lay between the germline ends. This CDR3 has 15 residues. Per the germline V gene, CDR1 is LGHNA and CDR2 is YNFKEQ. For the CDR3, the DNA is TGTGCCAGCAGCCAAGATAGGGCGTCTGGAAACACCATATATTTT. Translated, it gives CASSQDRASGNTIYF.

As DNA, the CDR3 is TGTGCCGGGCGGGACTGGCGGCAGCAGTACTTC. This encodes CAGRDWRQQYF. The chain employs TRBV2 and TRBJ2-7; weak D call: TRBD2 (6 bases). CDR1 SNHLY and CDR2 FYNNEI come from the germline V gene. CDR3 size: 11 residues. Trimming shortened V by 11 bases and J by 8 bases, and 16 bases separated the two germline ends.

This chain connects TRBV11-3 to TRBJ2-1, with TRBD2 identical over 12 bases. The CDR3 runs 15 residues. Germline CDR1 SGHNT, CDR2 YENEEA. V gave up 3 bases and J gave up 7 bases; unmatched junction bases: 4. The CDR3 DNA follows: TGTGCCAGCAGCTTTAGACTAGCGGGAGTTAATGAGCAGTTCTTC. This codes for CASSFRLAGVNEQFF.

This clone is a singleton in its sample. This sequence joins TRBV28 and TRBJ1-2; a possible D gene is TRBD1 (5 bases). The CDR3 runs 16 residues. With 8 bases removed from V and 1 base from J, the gap between germline ends came to 20 bases. CDR1 is MDHEN and CDR2 is SYDVKM in the germline V gene. CDR3 sequence: CASSSGPPGDNYGYTF. The CDR3 DNA reads TGTGCCAGCTCCTCCGGCCCTCCGGGGGATAACTATGGCTACACCTTC.

The chain recombines TRBV20-1 with TRBJ2-5, with D uncertain. Germline V gene sequence: CDR1 DFQATT, CDR2 SNEGSKA (reference sequence). V lost 3 bases to trimming and J lost 1 base, with 3 bases between them. The length of the CDR3 is 11 residues. CDR3 coding DNA: TGCAGTGCTAGGTTCCAAGAGACCCAGTACTTC. Encoded protein: CSARFQETQYF.

This clone was seen a few times. The V call is TRBV4-2, the J call TRBJ1-6; D not resolved. Trimming took off 4 bases at V and 10 bases at J, with 17 bases between the two ends. The CDR3 is 15 amino acids. Germline-derived CDR1 and CDR2 are LGHNA and YNFKEQ. CDR3: CASSRITENGSPLHF. As DNA, the CDR3 is TGTGCCAGCAGCCGAATTACTGAGAATGGATCACCCCTCCACTTT.

The chain has TRBV7-9 and TRBJ2-5; D not certain. This CDR3 region has 13 residues. Deletions cut 5 bases from V and 5 bases from J, with 12 bases between. Germline V gene lookup returns CDR1 SEHNR and CDR2 FQNEAQ (reference sequence). Here the CDR3 reads CASSMTPPETQYF. DNA for the CDR3: TGTGCCAGCAGCATGACCCCACCCGAGACCCAGTACTTC.

J is TRBJ1-4 and V is TRBV25-1; tentative D call: TRBD1 (6 bases). Germline-derived CDR1 and CDR2 are MGHDK and SYGVNS. The CDR3 is 12 amino acids. With 6 bases removed from V and 7 bases from J, the gap between germline ends came to 9 bases. The CDR3 spells CASSRGGEKLFF. For the CDR3, the DNA is TGTGCCAGCAGCAGGGGCGGTGAAAAACTGTTTTTT.

CDR3 DNA: TGTGCCAGCAGCCCCACAGGGACCTACGAGCAGTACTTC. It codes for CASSPTGTYEQYF. The chain recombines TRBV7-9 with TRBJ2-7; TRBD1 might be the D (6 bases). The CDR3 covers 13 residues. CDR1 and CDR2 from the germline V gene are SEHNR and FQNEAQ (reference sequence). V lost 5 bases and J lost 2, with 10 bases in between.

CDR3 loop: CASTDRGRGNTIYF. The CDR3 nucleotides read TGTGCCAGCACTGACAGGGGGCGAGGAAACACCATATATTTT. This chain joins TRBV3-1 (or the pseudogene TRBV3-2) and TRBJ1-3; 10 nucleotides line up with TRBD1. J gave up 4 bases and V 7 bases, and 4 bases lay outside the gene matches. The CDR3 length is 14 residues. Germline V gene lookup returns CDR1 LGHDT and CDR2 YNNKEL (reference sequence).

This rearrangement joins TRBV15 to TRBJ2-1; D might be TRBD2 (6 bases). Trimming removed 1 base from V and 2 bases from J, with 15 bases in between. CDR3 size: 17 residues. The germline V gene has CDR1 LNHNV and CDR2 YYDKDF (reference sequence). CDR3 nucleotides: TGTGCCACCAGCAGAGGGGGCCAGCGGGTTACCTACAATGAGCAGTTCTTC. It codes for CATSRGGQRVTYNEQFF.

The chain's CDR3 is CASSASGFYGYTF. The CDR3 DNA reads as TGTGCCAGCAGCGCCTCCGGATTCTATGGCTACACCTTC. This rearrangement joins TRBV9 to TRBJ1-2; no firm D call. The CDR3 sequence is 13 residues long. The V end was cut by 3 bases, the J end by 4 bases, with 10 bases between. The germline V gene has CDR1 SGDLS and CDR2 YYNGEE.

At least ten counts were recorded for this clone. The same CDR3 can be traced to other DNA sequences in this sample. V usage is TRBV3-1 (or the pseudogene TRBV3-2) and J usage is TRBJ2-3; no definite D call. The V end lost 3 bases, the J end lost 2 bases, and 3 bases lay between the germline ends. Germline V CDR1 and CDR2: LGHDT, YNNKEL (reference sequence). The CDR3 is made up of 12 amino acids. CDR3 in amino acids: CASSHSTDTQYF. In DNA form, the CDR3 reads TGTGCCAGCAGCCATTCCACAGATACGCAGTATTTT.

As DNA, the CDR3 is TGTGCCAGTAGTATGTTTGGTAAAGGGGATGAGCAGTTCTTC. Amino acids: CASSMFGKGDEQFF. The rearrangement uses TRBV19 and TRBJ2-1; D possibly corresponds to TRBD1 (5 bases). From germline, CDR1 is LNHDA and CDR2 SQIVND (reference sequence). The germline V and J ends were trimmed by 3 bases and 8 bases, with 14 bases remaining between them. CDR3 length: 14 residues. Drawing the rest from reference TRBV19 and TRBJ2-1, the complete variable domain is DGGITQSPKYLFRKEGQNVTLSCEQNLNHDAMYWYRQDPGQGLRLIYYSQIVNDFQKGDIAEGYSVSREKKESFPLTVTSAQKNPTAFYLCASSMFGKGDEQFFGPGTRLTVL.

This clone was detected only a few times. The V call is TRBV3-1 (or the pseudogene TRBV3-2), the J call TRBJ1-6, with a possible D match to TRBD1 (6 bases). The CDR3 has 14 amino acids. Trimming cost V 5 bases and J 8 bases, with 13 bases left between them. CDR1 and CDR2 from the germline V gene are LGHDT and YNNKEL (reference sequence). The CDR3 sequence is CASSIQGKDSPLHF. The CDR3 DNA is TGTGCCAGCAGCATACAGGGCAAGGATTCACCCCTCCACTTT.

In nucleotides, the CDR3 is TGTGCCACCCAAGGGGTGGGCGGAAACACCATATATTTT. It encodes CATQGVGGNTIYF. This sequence joins TRBV10-3 and TRBJ1-3, with a tentative D call TRBD1 (5 bases). V was pared by 10 bases and J by 4 bases, with 14 bases between. CDR1 is ENHRY and CDR2 is SYGVKD in the germline V gene. The CDR3 is made up of 13 amino acids.

The chain couples TRBV2 to TRBJ2-7; either TRBD1 or TRBD2 may fit D (5 bases each). This CDR3 region has 12 residues. Trimming removed 3 bases from V and 10 bases from J, with 13 bases in between. Germline CDR1 SNHLY, CDR2 FYNNEI. The CDR3 bases are TGTGCCAGCAGTGAGGGAGTGACAGACCAGTACTTC. It is translated as CASSEGVTDQYF.

The chain recombines TRBV21-1 with TRBJ2-2; the table calls TRBD2, which could not be checked here. TRBV21-1 is tagged as a pseudogene. The CDR3 consists of 18 residues. The chain's CDR3 is CASSKAGTYLSNTGELFF. The CDR3 DNA reads TGTGCCAGCAGCAAAGCGGGGACTTACCTATCGAACACCGGGGAGCTGTTTTTT.

V usage is TRBV27 and J usage is TRBJ1-5, with 8 bases aligning to TRBD1. Germline V gives CDR1 MNHEY, CDR2 SMNVEV (reference sequence). Trimming cost V 5 bases and J 4 bases; bases outside gene matches: 4. This CDR3 spans 14 amino acids. The CDR3 spells CASSSGQGNQPQHF. DNA of the CDR3: TGTGCCAGCAGTAGCGGACAGGGAAATCAGCCCCAGCATTTT.

The rearrangement links TRBV7-2 to TRBJ1-5, with 7 nucleotides matching TRBD1. The CDR3 sequence is 15 residues long. Germline V gene lookup returns CDR1 SGHTA and CDR2 FQGNSA. V lost 5 bases and J lost 5; bases outside the gene matches: 9. This CDR3 reads CASSTITGAHQPQHF. CDR3 bases: TGTGCCAGCAGCACCATTACAGGGGCCCATCAGCCCCAGCATTTT.

This clone was seen once. The V and J genes are TRBV28 and TRBJ1-5, with D uncertain. The V end lost 9 bases, the J end lost 7 bases, and 16 bases lay between the germline ends. CDR1 is MDHEN and CDR2 is SYDVKM in the germline V gene. This CDR3 region has 13 residues. The CDR3 loop reads CASVGPLIQPQHF. CDR3 coding DNA: TGTGCCAGTGTCGGACCTCTTATCCAGCCCCAGCATTTT.

The V gene is TRBV5-5, the J gene TRBJ1-1, with TRBD1 matching 7 bases. V was pared by 1 base and J by 4 bases, with 4 bases of the junction left unmatched. From germline, CDR1 is SGHKS and CDR2 YYEKEE (reference sequence). The CDR3 is 14 residues long. CDR3 sequence: CASSLTGAGTEAFF. The CDR3, as DNA: TGTGCCAGCAGCTTGACAGGGGCGGGCACTGAAGCTTTCTTT.

This CDR3 reads CASNLDRNEAFF. CDR3 DNA sequence: TGTGCCAGCAATCTGGACAGGAACGAAGCTTTCTTT. The chain combines TRBV5-4 with TRBJ1-1, with TRBD1 matching 7 bases. V dropped 6 bases and J dropped 8; count of bases not matched to a gene: 7. The germline V gene encodes CDR1 SGHNT and CDR2 YYREEE (reference sequence). This CDR3 has 12 amino acids.